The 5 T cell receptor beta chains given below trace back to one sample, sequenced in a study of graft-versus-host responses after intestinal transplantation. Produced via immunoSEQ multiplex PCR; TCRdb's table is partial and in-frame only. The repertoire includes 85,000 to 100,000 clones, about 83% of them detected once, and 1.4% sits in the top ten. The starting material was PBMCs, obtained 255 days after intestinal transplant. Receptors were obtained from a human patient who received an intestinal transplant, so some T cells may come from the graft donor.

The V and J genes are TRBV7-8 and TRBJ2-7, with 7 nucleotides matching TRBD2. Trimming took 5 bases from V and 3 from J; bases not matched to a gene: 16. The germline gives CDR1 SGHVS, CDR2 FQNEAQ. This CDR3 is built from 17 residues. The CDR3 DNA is TGTGCCAGCAGCCGAGTCGTCCGGGGGGAAAGGGTCTACGAGCAGTACTTC. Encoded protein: CASSRVVRGERVYEQYF.

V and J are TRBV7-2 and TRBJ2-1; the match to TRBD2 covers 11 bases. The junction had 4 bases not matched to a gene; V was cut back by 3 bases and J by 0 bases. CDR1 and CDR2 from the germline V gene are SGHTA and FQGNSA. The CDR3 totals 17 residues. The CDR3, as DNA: TGTGCCAGCAGCTTTCGGACTAGCGGGTCCTCCTACAATGAGCAGTTCTTC. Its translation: CASSFRTSGSSYNEQFF.

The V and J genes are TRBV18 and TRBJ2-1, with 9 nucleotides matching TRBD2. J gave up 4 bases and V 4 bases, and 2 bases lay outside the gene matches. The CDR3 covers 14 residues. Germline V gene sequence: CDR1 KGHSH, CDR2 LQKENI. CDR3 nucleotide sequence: TGTGCCAGCTCACTGGCGGGAGGGTACAATGAGCAGTTCTTC. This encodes CASSLAGGYNEQFF.

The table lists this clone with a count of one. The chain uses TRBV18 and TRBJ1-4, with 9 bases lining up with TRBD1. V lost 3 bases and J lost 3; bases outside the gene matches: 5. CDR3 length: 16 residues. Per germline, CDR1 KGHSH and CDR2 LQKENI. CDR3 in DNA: TGTGCCAGCTCACCTTTCGGGACAGGGCCTAATGAAAAACTGTTTTTT. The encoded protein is CASSPFGTGPNEKLFF.

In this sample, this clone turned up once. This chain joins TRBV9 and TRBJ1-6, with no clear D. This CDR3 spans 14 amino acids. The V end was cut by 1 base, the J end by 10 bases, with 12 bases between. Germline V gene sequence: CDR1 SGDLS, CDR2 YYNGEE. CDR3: CASSVSPFESPLHF. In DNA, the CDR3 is TGTGCCAGCAGCGTATCCCCCTTCGAGTCACCCCTCCACTTT.